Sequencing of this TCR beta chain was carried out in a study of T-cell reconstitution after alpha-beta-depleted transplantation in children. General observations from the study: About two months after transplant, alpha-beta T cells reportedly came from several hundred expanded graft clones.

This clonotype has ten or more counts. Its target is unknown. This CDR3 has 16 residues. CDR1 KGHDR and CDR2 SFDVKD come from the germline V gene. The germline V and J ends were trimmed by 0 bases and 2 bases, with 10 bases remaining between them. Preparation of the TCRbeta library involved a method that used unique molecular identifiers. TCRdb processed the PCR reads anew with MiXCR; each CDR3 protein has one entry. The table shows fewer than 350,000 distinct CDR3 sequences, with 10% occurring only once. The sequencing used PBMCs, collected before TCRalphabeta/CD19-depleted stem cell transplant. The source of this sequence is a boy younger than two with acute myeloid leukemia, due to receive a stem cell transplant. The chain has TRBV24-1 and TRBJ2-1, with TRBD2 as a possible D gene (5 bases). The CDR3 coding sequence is TGTGCCACCAGTGATTTGGAGGGAAGGACCTACAATGAGCAGTTCTTC. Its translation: CATSDLEGRTYNEQFF.